In its sample, the clone carrying this T cell receptor beta chain was seen once. The target antigen is unknown. The repertoire was sequenced with immunoSEQ multiplex PCR; TCRdb's copy has only in-frame clones and lacks some. Altogether approximately 1.4 million clones are present, 95% to 99% being singletons, with the ten largest covering about 0.42%. The sample comes from a study of shared clonotypes between healthy human individuals. Study findings and constraints: The authors expected sequencing depth to affect clonotype sharing among donors. The donor pool, a small one, limited the genetic and exposure-history diversity represented.

This CDR3 spans 13 amino acids. V lost 7 bases and J 1 base, leaving 10 bases between the germline ends. Per the germline V gene, CDR1 is MNHNY and CDR2 is SVGAGI (reference sequence). The TCR comes from a young man in good health. The chain employs TRBV6-6 and TRBJ1-1; D is unclear. The sequenced material came from naive CD4+ T cells sorted from blood. Subset given: CD45RA+ positively selected. The CDR3 region has the DNA TGTGCCAGCACCTATAGGGAGAACACTGAAGCTTTCTTT. Amino acid sequence: CASTYRENTEAFF.